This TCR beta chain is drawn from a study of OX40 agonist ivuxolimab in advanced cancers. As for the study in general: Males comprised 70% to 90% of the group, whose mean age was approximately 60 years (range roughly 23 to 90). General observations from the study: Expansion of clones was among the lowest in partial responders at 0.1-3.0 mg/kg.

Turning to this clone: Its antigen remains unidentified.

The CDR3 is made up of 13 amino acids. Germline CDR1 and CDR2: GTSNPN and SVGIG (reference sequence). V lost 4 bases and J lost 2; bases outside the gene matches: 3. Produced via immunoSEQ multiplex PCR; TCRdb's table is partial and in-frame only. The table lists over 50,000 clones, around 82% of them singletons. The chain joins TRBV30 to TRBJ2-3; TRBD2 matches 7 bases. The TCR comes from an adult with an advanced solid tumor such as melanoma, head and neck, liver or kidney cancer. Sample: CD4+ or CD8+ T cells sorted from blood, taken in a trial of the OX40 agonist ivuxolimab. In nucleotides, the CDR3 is TGTGCCTGGAAGGCGGGGGTCACAGATACGCAGTATTTT. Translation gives CAWKAGVTDTQYF.